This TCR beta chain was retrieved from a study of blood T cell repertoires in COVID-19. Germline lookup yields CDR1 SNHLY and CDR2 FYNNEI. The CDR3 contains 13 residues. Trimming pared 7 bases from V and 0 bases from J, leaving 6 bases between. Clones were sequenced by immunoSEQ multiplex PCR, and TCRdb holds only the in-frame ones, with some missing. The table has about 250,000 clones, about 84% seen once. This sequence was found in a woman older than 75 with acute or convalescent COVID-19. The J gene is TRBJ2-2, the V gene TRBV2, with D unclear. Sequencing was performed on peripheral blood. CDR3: CASILTNTGELFF. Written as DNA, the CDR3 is TGTGCCAGCATACTTACGAACACCGGGGAGCTGTTTTTT.